These 8 T cell receptor beta chains were sequenced from one sample in a study of blood T cell repertoires in COVID-19. Generated by immunoSEQ multiplex PCR, the TCRdb table keeps only in-frame clones and is missing some. The sample shows some 220,000 clones, roughly 85% of them seen only once. The sample was peripheral blood. These receptor sequences come from a woman aged 65 to 85 with COVID-19, enrolled during active disease.

J is TRBJ1-4 and V is TRBV4-2; 8 bases map to TRBD1. Germline assignment: CDR1 LGHNA and CDR2 YNFKEQ. J lost 8 bases, V lost 0 bases, and 14 bases had no gene match. The length of the CDR3 is 18 residues. The CDR3 DNA is TGTGCCAGCAGCCAAGATGAGCAGGGGGCGCTTAGATGGGAAAAACTGTTTTTT. It encodes CASSQDEQGALRWEKLFF.

In its sample, this clone was seen a few times. The chain employs TRBV11-3 and TRBJ1-2, with 9 bases lining up with TRBD1. CDR3 length equals 15 residues. Germline-derived CDR1 and CDR2 are SGHNT and YENEEA. The V gene end was trimmed by 2 bases and the J gene end by 6 bases; junction bases not matched to a gene: 7. CDR3 loop: CASSLHRGPEDGYTF. Written as DNA, the CDR3 is TGTGCCAGCAGCTTACACAGGGGGCCCGAGGATGGCTACACCTTC.

The V gene is TRBV30, the J gene TRBJ2-4; no definite D call. The germline CDR1 and CDR2 sequences are GTSNPN and SVGIG (reference sequence). Trimming took 2 bases from V and 9 from J, leaving 14 bases between them. The CDR3 sequence is 13 residues long. Written as DNA, the CDR3 is TGTGCCTGGAGTACGGTAGTTTCAGGCATTCAGTACTTC. Amino acids: CAWSTVVSGIQYF.

For this clone: Relative to the germline gene, one junction end is altered; a read error may explain this. V usage is TRBV7-3 and J usage is TRBJ1-1, with a possible D match to TRBD1 (5 bases). Looked up from germline, CDR1 is SGHTA and CDR2 is FQGTGA. The CDR3 is made up of 14 amino acids. The CDR3 region has the DNA TGTGCCAGCAGCCTAACAAGGGGATCCACTGAAGCTTTCTTT. Protein product: CASSLTRGSTEAFF.

The rearrangement links TRBV9 to TRBJ2-5; TRBD2 aligns across 14 bases. Trimming at V came to 0 bases and at J to 2 bases, leaving 15 bases not matched to a gene. The CDR3 has 21 residues. Germline V gene lookup returns CDR1 SGDLS and CDR2 YYNGEE. CDR3 residues: CASSVGTGLAGDPGRQETQYF. DNA for the CDR3: TGTGCCAGCAGCGTAGGGACGGGACTAGCGGGGGACCCTGGAAGACAAGAGACCCAGTACTTC.

V usage is TRBV3-1 (or the pseudogene TRBV3-2) and J usage is TRBJ1-6, with 8 bases identical to TRBD1. V was pared by 4 bases and J by 7 bases, with 12 bases of the junction left unmatched. The CDR3 is made up of 17 amino acids. The germline CDR1 and CDR2 sequences are LGHDT and YNNKEL (reference sequence). The CDR3 here is CASSRPFSQGANSPLHF. CDR3 DNA: TGTGCCAGCAGCCGCCCATTTTCTCAGGGGGCGAATTCACCCCTCCACTTT.

The chain links TRBV18 to TRBJ2-7, with TRBD1 matching 9 bases. The germline CDR1 and CDR2 sequences are KGHSH and LQKENI. This CDR3 is built from 15 residues. Trimming at V came to 8 bases and at J to 1 base, leaving 9 bases not matched to a gene. This CDR3 reads CASRREGQGSYEQYF. CDR3 coding DNA: TGTGCCAGCCGTCGCGAGGGACAGGGATCCTACGAGCAGTACTTC.

J is TRBJ2-3 and V is TRBV11-3; 8 bases align to TRBD1. The V and J ends lost 4 bases and 0 bases, in that order; junction bases with no gene match: 6. CDR1 SGHNT and CDR2 YENEEA come from the germline V gene. This CDR3 spans 16 amino acids. The CDR3 sequence is CASSSGTGSSTDTQYF. For the CDR3, the DNA is TGTGCCAGCAGCTCCGGGACAGGTAGTAGCACAGATACGCAGTATTTT.